This T cell receptor (beta chain) appears in the sequencing data of a study of T cells after yellow fever vaccination. MiXCR, applied by TCRdb to the 5' RACE reads, yields one record per CDR3 protein. The repertoire holds under 550,000 distinct CDR3 sequences, with 21% as singletons. The V segment lost 6 bases and the J segment 5 bases; nucleotides outside the gene matches: 11. CDR3 length: 15 amino acids. Germline V lookup: CDR1 SQVTM, CDR2 ANQGSEA. Sequencing was performed on PBMCs, taken 20 to 25 days after the first yellow fever vaccination. The sequence was obtained from a man younger than 30 who received the YFV17D yellow fever vaccine. The chain recombines TRBV29-1 with TRBJ1-5, with 9 bases that match TRBD1. CDR3 DNA: TGCAGCGTCGGGGGGGGGACAGGGACCCATCAGCCCCAGCATTTT. Amino acid sequence: CSVGGGTGTHQPQHF.